These T cell receptor beta chains were read from a single sample in a study of OX40 agonist ivuxolimab in advanced cancers. The repertoire was sequenced with immunoSEQ multiplex PCR; TCRdb's copy has only in-frame clones and lacks some. The sample contains over 55,000 clones, 90% to 95% of which appear only once. The specimen was CD4+ or CD8+ T cells sorted from blood, collected in a trial of the OX40 agonist ivuxolimab. These receptor sequences come from an adult with an advanced solid tumor such as melanoma, head and neck, liver or kidney cancer. Each CDR3 is given with its conserved first and last residue. The order of the fields is J gene, V gene, D gene, clone size, CDR3 DNA, CDR3 protein. A D gene is named only where the DNA matches it firmly. Size values are once, few and many counts, or a class for expanded clones, and some rows have none.

TRBJ2-2,TRBV14,NA,once,TGTGCCAGCAGCCAAGATTGGGGCGGGGCCACCGGGGAGCTGTTTTTT,CASSQDWGGATGELFF
TRBJ2-2,TRBV9,NA,NA,TGTGCCAGCAGCGAGCGGTGGCACACCGGGGAGCTGTTTTTT,CASSERWHTGELFF
TRBJ2-3,TRBV5-4,TRBD2,once,TGTGCCAGCAGCCCGGGTGTGATAGCGGGAGATACGCAGTATTTT,CASSPGVIAGDTQYF
TRBJ1-5,TRBV27,NA,NA,TGTGCCAGCAGTATACAGGGATTTAGCAATCAGCCCCAGCATTTT,CASSIQGFSNQPQHF
TRBJ2-7,TRBV2,TRBD2,NA,TGTGCCAGCAAGTCAGTAGCGGGCCGCTACGAGCAGTACTTC,CASKSVAGRYEQYF
TRBJ2-3,TRBV7-9,NA,NA,TGTGCCAGCAGCTTGGGATTTAGCACAGATACGCAGTATTTT,CASSLGFSTDTQYF
TRBJ1-1,TRBV11-2,NA,NA,TGTGCCAGCAGCTTTTCGGTCCCCATGAACACTGAAGCTTTCTTT,CASSFSVPMNTEAFF
TRBJ2-5,TRBV6-5,NA,NA,TGTGCCAGCAGTTACTCAGAGGGGAGAGTTCCAGAGACCCAGTACTTC,CASSYSEGRVPETQYF
TRBJ2-7,TRBV4-1,NA,NA,TGCGCCAGCAGCCAAGGAAGTGACGGCTCCTACGAGCAGTACTTC,CASSQGSDGSYEQYF
TRBJ2-7,TRBV11-2,NA,NA,TGTGCCAGCAGCTTAGGCGCCGCGGGGGAGCAGTACTTC,CASSLGAAGEQYF
TRBJ2-7,TRBV19,NA,once,TGTGCCAGTAGTGTGTCGGGGGTTTCTTCCTACGAGCAGTACTTC,CASSVSGVSSYEQYF
TRBJ1-2,TRBV29-1,NA,NA,TGCAGCGTTGAAGGGCCGGGCTATGGCTACACCTTC,CSVEGPGYGYTF
TRBJ2-7,TRBV12-5,NA,NA,TGTGCTAGTGCCGAGGACGGTTATAGCTCCTACGAGCAGTACTTC,CASAEDGYSSYEQYF
TRBJ1-5,TRBV19,NA,few,TGTGCCAGTAGTGGTGCCGGCAATCAGCCCCAGCATTTT,CASSGAGNQPQHF
TRBJ2-5,TRBV7-6,NA,NA,TGTGCCAGCACCTCTGGTGGGCCCGGCGGGACCCAGTACTTC,CASTSGGPGGTQYF
TRBJ1-1,TRBV28,NA,NA,TGTGCCAGCAGTTTAGGGGCAGTTGAAGCTTTCTTT,CASSLGAVEAFF
TRBJ2-2,TRBV6-5,NA,NA,TGTGCCAGCAGTTCGGGTCCGAACACCGGGGAGCTGTTTTTT,CASSSGPNTGELFF
TRBJ2-7,TRBV18,NA,NA,TGTGCCAGCTCACCTCGTTCGGGATACGAGCAGTACTTC,CASSPRSGYEQYF
TRBJ2-6,TRBV28,TRBD1,NA,TGTGCCAGCAGTCGAACGCCGGGACAGGCGCCGGAAGGGGCCAACGTCCTGACTTTC,CASSRTPGQAPEGANVLTF
TRBJ2-7,TRBV7-6,NA,once,TGTGCCAGCAGCGACTCCCCTCCCCGGACGGTAACCTACGAGCAGTACTTC,CASSDSPPRTVTYEQYF
TRBJ1-1,TRBV4-3,NA,NA,TGCGCCAGCAGCCAAGATTCCAGGGGACCGCGATCTGAAGCTTTCTTT,CASSQDSRGPRSEAFF
TRBJ1-2,TRBV9,NA,NA,TGTGCCAGCAGCGTAGCCGGGGGCCCCGCCCTTGACTATGGCTACACCTTC,CASSVAGGPALDYGYTF
TRBJ2-2,TRBV6-5,NA,NA,TGTGCCAGCTCCGGGGGCACCGGGGAGCTGTTTTTT,CASSGGTGELFF
TRBJ2-7,TRBV7-9,NA,NA,TGTGCCAGCAGCTTAGACGGCGGCTCCTACGAGCAGTACTTC,CASSLDGGSYEQYF
TRBJ1-2,TRBV6-5,TRBD1,NA,TGTGCCAGCAGTTCAACAGGGGGTAGCTATGGCTACACCTTC,CASSSTGGSYGYTF
TRBJ2-7,TRBV7-2,NA,NA,TGTGCCAGCAGCTCGACAGGCGAGCAGTACTTC,CASSSTGEQYF
TRBJ2-2,TRBV7-3,TRBD2,NA,TGTGCCAGCAGCTTCACTAGCGGCCCGAACACCGGGGAGCTGTTTTTT,CASSFTSGPNTGELFF
TRBJ2-7,TRBV7-9,TRBD1,NA,TGTGCCAGCAGTTCTGTCTCGACAGGGGTGATAACCTACGAGCAGTACTTC,CASSSVSTGVITYEQYF
TRBJ2-3,TRBV9,TRBD2,NA,TGTGCCAGCAGCCCACAACAAGGACTAGCGGGACCGGCAGATACGCAGTATTTT,CASSPQQGLAGPADTQYF
TRBJ1-1,TRBV27,NA,NA,TGTGCCAGCAGTTTCAGAGGGCCCGCTGAAGCTTTCTTT,CASSFRGPAEAFF
TRBJ2-1,TRBV11-2,NA,NA,TGTGCCAGCAGCCCTCGGACCCACAATGAGCAGTTCTTC,CASSPRTHNEQFF
TRBJ2-5,TRBV7-6,NA,NA,TGTGCCAGCAGACCGCCGGGCCCAGCGGGCGAGACCCAGTACTTC,CASRPPGPAGETQYF
TRBJ1-2,TRBV4-1,TRBD1,NA,TGCGCCAGCAGCCAAGGACAGGGGGGTGACTATGGCTACACCTTC,CASSQGQGGDYGYTF
TRBJ1-2,TRBV6-6,NA,NA,TGTGCCAGCACCAACTCCGGGACTTCCTATGGCTACACCTTC,CASTNSGTSYGYTF
TRBJ2-4,TRBV19,NA,NA,TGTGCCAGTATCCCACCGGGAGCCAAAAACATTCAGTACTTC,CASIPPGAKNIQYF
TRBJ1-2,TRBV10-1,TRBD1,NA,TGCGCCAGCAGTCGACAGGGGGATAACTATGGCTACACCTTC,CASSRQGDNYGYTF
TRBJ1-1,TRBV9,NA,NA,TGTGCCAGCAGCGTAGTCACCCGGGTCGGGAACACTGAAGCTTTCTTT,CASSVVTRVGNTEAFF
TRBJ2-2,TRBV4-1,TRBD2,NA,TGCGCCAGCAGCCAAGATTCTCCGGGACTACTGAACACCGGGGAGCTGTTTTTT,CASSQDSPGLLNTGELFF
TRBJ1-3,TRBV27,NA,NA,TGTGCCAGCAGTTCAGCCGGGGGGCGACCCTCTGGAAACACCATATATTTT,CASSSAGGRPSGNTIYF
TRBJ2-5,TRBV18,TRBD1,NA,TGTGCCAGCTCATTGTTCGGACAGGGTGGGCAAGAGACCCAGTACTTC,CASSLFGQGGQETQYF
TRBJ1-1,TRBV4-3,TRBD1,NA,TGCGCCAGCAGCCACAGGGGGGGCACTGAAGCTTTCTTT,CASSHRGGTEAFF
TRBJ1-2,TRBV29-1,NA,NA,TGCAGCGTTGACAGAGACAAAAGACTCTATGGCTACACCTTC,CSVDRDKRLYGYTF
TRBJ2-1,TRBV7-9,TRBD2,NA,TGTGCCAGCAGCTTAGCGGCTAGCGGGGTGGATGAGCAGTTCTTC,CASSLAASGVDEQFF
TRBJ1-4,TRBV4-3,NA,NA,TGCGCCAGCAGCCAAGTGTCCGGGGAAGTTAATGAAAAACTGTTTTTT,CASSQVSGEVNEKLFF
TRBJ2-5,TRBV27,NA,once,TGTGCCAGCAGGGCGGAACACGAAGAGACCCAGTACTTC,CASRAEHEETQYF